This TCR beta chain emerged from a study of blood T cell repertoires in COVID-19. Study background: T cells, B-cell-depleted T cells, or PBMCs provided the cDNA or gDNA that served as material.

V was pared by 5 bases and J by 6 bases, with 11 bases of the junction left unmatched. The CDR3 spans 16 residues. CDR1 and CDR2 from the germline V gene are MDHEN and SYDVKM. In the original analysis: Amplification with reference gene primers provided the estimates of nucleated cell counts. Data came from immunoSEQ multiplex PCR; TCRdb stores just in-frame clones and leaves some out. V, J and clone size derive from that table, while D and trimming were established from the DNA sequence. Altogether approximately 230,000 clones are present, 65% to 90% being singletons, with the ten largest covering more than 1.5%. Living in about two dozen US areas, the participants were between roughly 18 and 89 years of age. Donors of Cohort 3 who recovered were those that had two negative PCRs, clearance, or symptom resolution.

Sequenced input: PBMCs or T cells enriched from blood (not recorded which). This sequence was found in a man between 35 and 55 years old who had recovered from COVID-19. The chain employs TRBV28 and TRBJ2-1; 9 bases align to TRBD1. The DNA for the CDR3 is TGTGCCAGCAGTACAGGGGGCGCAGGTGTTCCCAATGAGCAGTTCTTC. The encoded protein is CASSTGGAGVPNEQFF. Full variable domain (rest looked up from reference TRBV28 and TRBJ2-1): DVKVTQSSRYLVKRTGEKVFLECVQDMDHENMFWYRQDPGLGLRLIYFSYDVKMKEKGDIPEGYSVSREKKERFSLILESASTNQTSMYLCASSTGGAGVPNEQFFGPGTRLTVL.